This T cell receptor (beta chain) comes out of a study of cytomegalovirus exposure and HLA in healthy donors. General study results and limits: The sole available immune exposure information was CMV serostatus. Researchers reportedly found TCR beta sequences accurately predicted most subjects' HLA-A and HLA-B alleles. Most TCR beta V segments were productive about 87% or about 30% of the time in an earlier analysis.

This clone was recorded a few times. Its antigen is undetermined. CDR3 size: 15 residues. Germline V gene lookup returns CDR1 SEHNR and CDR2 FQNEAQ (reference sequence). The V end lost 3 bases, the J end lost 4 bases, and 14 bases lay between the germline ends. It was with 60 Vbeta and 13 Jbeta primers that the PCR ran. Here immunoSEQ multiplex PCR was the method, and the copy in TCRdb shows in-frame clones only, minus some. The table has approximately 150,000 clones, over 60% seen once. The specimen sequenced was PBMCs. The sequence was obtained from a woman in her sixties or seventies in good health and CMV-seronegative. The chain has TRBV7-9 and TRBJ2-3; possible D gene TRBD2, 7 bases. The CDR3 DNA sequence: TGTGCCAGCAGCTTTTGGGCGGGGGCACCAGATACGCAGTATTTT. As protein: CASSFWAGAPDTQYF. Looking up the rest from reference TRBV7-9 and TRBJ2-3 gives the full variable domain: DTGVSQNPRHKITKRGQNVTFRCDPISEHNRLYWYRQTLGQGPEFLTYFQNEAQLEKSRLLSDRFSAERPKGSFSTLEIQRTEQGDSAMYLCASSFWAGAPDTQYFGPGTRLTVL.